The rows below give T cell receptor beta chains drawn from one sample of a study of cytomegalovirus exposure and HLA in healthy donors. Only in-frame clones appear in the TCRdb table, and some are missing; sequencing was by immunoSEQ multiplex PCR. Here the sample spans more than 140,000 clones, over 75% being singletons. The specimen was PBMCs. The receptors stem from a man aged 30 to 39 in good health and CMV-seropositive. The CDR3 runs from the conserved cysteine through the conserved F or W. The D gene is left open where the match is weak. Size tells how often a clone was seen (once, few, many) or the class of an expanded clone, and some rows leave it out.

cdr3_aa cdr3_nt clone_size j_call d_call v_call
CASSFYDIPETQYF TGTGCCAGCAGCTTTTACGACATCCCAGAGACCCAGTACTTC - TRBJ2-5 - TRBV5-4
CASGSGFGTDTQYF TGTGCCAGCGGGAGCGGCTTCGGGACAGATACGCAGTATTTT once TRBJ2-3 - TRBV9
CASRAPGQGIYTGELFF TGCGCCAGCAGGGCTCCGGGACAGGGTATTTACACCGGGGAGCTGTTTTTT few TRBJ2-2 TRBD1 TRBV5-1
CASSSPVDRLNYGYTF TGTGCCAGCAGTTCCCCGGTGGACAGACTTAACTATGGCTACACCTTC - TRBJ1-2 - TRBV6-6
CAIGGARDNEQFF TGTGCCATCGGGGGGGCGCGGGACAATGAGCAGTTCTTC - TRBJ2-1 TRBD2 TRBV7-9
CASRNPTGHNEQFF TGTGCCAGCAGAAACCCTACAGGGCACAATGAGCAGTTCTTC - TRBJ2-1 - TRBV28
CASRGDRDYNEQFF TGTGCCAGCAGGGGGGACAGGGACTACAATGAGCAGTTCTTC - TRBJ2-1 TRBD1 TRBV28
CSASENAEAFF TGCAGCGCCTCTGAGAACGCTGAAGCTTTCTTT - TRBJ1-1 - TRBV29-1
CASSQDSANYGYTF TGTGCCAGCAGCCAGGACAGCGCTAACTATGGCTACACCTTC few TRBJ1-2 - TRBV7-2
CASSPWDTGNTIYF TGCGCCAGCAGCCCGTGGGACACTGGAAACACCATATATTTT - TRBJ1-3 - TRBV5-1
CASSLVLLENEQYF TGTGCCAGCAGTTTAGTCCTGTTGGAGAACGAGCAGTACTTC - TRBJ2-7 - TRBV28
CASSEWSGSEYNEQFF TGTGCCAGCAGTGAATGGTCAGGGTCAGAGTACAATGAGCAGTTCTTC - TRBJ2-1 - TRBV6-4
CAISESTRRADTQYF TGTGCCATCAGTGAGTCGACACGGAGGGCAGATACGCAGTATTTT - TRBJ2-3 - TRBV10-3
CASSPSAGLTSEQYF TGTGCCAGCTCACCATCCGCAGGGCTTACTTCCGAGCAGTACTTC - TRBJ2-7 - TRBV18
CSVEDLAGGVEKYF TGCAGCGTTGAAGACCTAGCGGGGGGGGTAGAGAAGTACTTC once TRBJ2-5 TRBD2 TRBV29-1
CASSLARGGLATNEKLFF TGTGCCAGCAGCTTAGCGCGGGGAGGCCTTGCAACTAATGAAAAACTGTTTTTT once TRBJ1-4 - TRBV7-2
CASSPAPTGAYGYTF TGCGCCAGCAGCCCTGCTCCTACAGGGGCATACGGCTACACCTTC - TRBJ1-2 TRBD1 TRBV5-1
CASSLGVDEQFF TGTGCCAGCAGCTTAGGTGTCGATGAGCAGTTCTTC - TRBJ2-1 - TRBV11-2
CASSVTSREGPDTQYF TGTGCCAGCAGCGTCACTAGTCGGGAGGGCCCAGATACGCAGTATTTT - TRBJ2-3 TRBD2 TRBV9
CASSLIPVNTEAFF TGTGCCAGCAGTTTAATTCCCGTGAACACTGAAGCTTTCTTT - TRBJ1-1 - TRBV28
CASSQAGIEEKLFF TGCGCCAGCAGCCAAGCAGGGATAGAGGAAAAACTGTTTTTT few TRBJ1-4 - TRBV4-1
CASSRLAGVNEQFF TGTGCCAGCAGCCGCCTAGCGGGAGTGAATGAGCAGTTCTTC few TRBJ2-1 TRBD2 TRBV14
CASSSAGTDTQYF TGTGCCAGCAGCTCCGCGGGGACAGATACGCAGTATTTT - TRBJ2-3 - TRBV5-6
CASSPQWSPTYEQYF TGTGCCAGCAGCCCACAGTGGTCCCCGACCTACGAGCAGTACTTC - TRBJ2-7 - TRBV6-6
CASSERGPEKLFF TGTGCCAGCAGTGAAAGGGGCCCTGAAAAACTGTTTTTT once TRBJ1-4 - TRBV6-1
CASSPTHRGSNQPQHF TGTGCCAGCAGTCCAACCCACAGGGGCAGCAATCAGCCCCAGCATTTT - TRBJ1-5 TRBD1 TRBV28
CASSVDEGEHGYTF TGTGCCAGCAGCGTAGATGAGGGGGAGCATGGCTACACCTTC - TRBJ1-2 - TRBV9